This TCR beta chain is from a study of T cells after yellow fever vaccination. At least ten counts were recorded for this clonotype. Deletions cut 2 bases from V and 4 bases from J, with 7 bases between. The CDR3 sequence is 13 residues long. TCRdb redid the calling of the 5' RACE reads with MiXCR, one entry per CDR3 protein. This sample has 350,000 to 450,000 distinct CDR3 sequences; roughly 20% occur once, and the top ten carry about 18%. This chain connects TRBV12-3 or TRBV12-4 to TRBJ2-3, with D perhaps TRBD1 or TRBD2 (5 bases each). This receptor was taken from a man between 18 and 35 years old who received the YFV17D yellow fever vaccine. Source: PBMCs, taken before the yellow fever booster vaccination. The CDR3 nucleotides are TGTGCCAGCAGTTTATGGGGGTCAGATACGCAGTATTTT. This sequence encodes CASSLWGSDTQYF.